The sequence of this T cell receptor (beta chain) was determined in a study of shared clonotypes between healthy human individuals. Sequencing used immunoSEQ multiplex PCR; TCRdb keeps in-frame clones, though not all of them. The sample carries 600,000 to 750,000 clones, about 78% recorded once. J gave up 2 bases and V 1 base, and 3 bases lay outside the gene matches. Germline loops: CDR1 SGHRS, CDR2 YFSETQ. The CDR3 covers 15 residues. This sequence originates from a woman in her twenties or thirties in good health. The chain combines TRBV5-1 with TRBJ2-7; 10 positions agree with TRBD2. The specimen was memory CD4+ T cells sorted from blood. Subset indicated: CD45RA-negative fraction. CDR3 amino acids: CASSLSGRVPYEQYF. CDR3 nucleotide sequence: TGCGCCAGCAGCTTGAGCGGGAGGGTCCCCTACGAGCAGTACTTC.